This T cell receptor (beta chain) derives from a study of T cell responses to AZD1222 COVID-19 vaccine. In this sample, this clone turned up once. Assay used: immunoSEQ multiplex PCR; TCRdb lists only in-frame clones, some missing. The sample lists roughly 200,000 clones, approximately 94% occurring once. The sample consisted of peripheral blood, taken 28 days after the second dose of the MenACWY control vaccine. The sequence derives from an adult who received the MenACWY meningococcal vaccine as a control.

CDR3 in DNA: TGTGCCAGCAGTTTACCCGGGACAGAATCCTACGAGCAGTACTTC. This gives the protein CASSLPGTESYEQYF. The genes are TRBV28 and TRBJ2-7; 7 nucleotides match TRBD1. Germline assignment: CDR1 MDHEN and CDR2 SYDVKM. The CDR3 has 15 residues. Trimming removed 2 bases from V and 1 base from J; junction bases left unmatched: 5.